This T cell receptor beta chain emerged from a study of cytomegalovirus exposure and HLA in healthy donors. About this clone itself: Its antigen is undetermined.

The CDR3 loop spans 14 amino acids. V lost 6 bases, J lost 3 bases, and 15 bases lay in between. Germline CDR1 SQVTM, CDR2 ANQGSEA. There were likely unrecorded immune exposures, though donors were nominally healthy when sampled. Primers: 60 Vbeta forward and 13 Jbeta reverse. Assay: immunoSEQ multiplex PCR; the TCRdb copy retains only in-frame clones and omits some. This sample has approximately 120,000 clones, with over 65% found just once. Overall study findings and caveats: In terms of immune exposure information, only CMV serostatus was available.

The chain joins TRBV29-1 to TRBJ2-1; no firm D call. The source material was PBMCs. This clonotype was obtained from a woman in her forties in good health and CMV-seronegative. CDR3 nucleotide sequence: TGCAGCGTCCGATCGCTTACTCACTACAATGAGCAGTTCTTC. This codes for CSVRSLTHYNEQFF.